This TCR beta chain was identified in a study of beta chain features in type 1 diabetes. This clone was picked up a small number of times. Its antigen is as yet unknown. The investigators reverse transcribed all of the isolated RNA, so they sequenced expressed TCRB transcripts. Measured with immunoSEQ multiplex PCR; TCRdb has only the in-frame clones, and not every one. This sample has approximately 470,000 clones, with approximately 30% found just once. Study-wide findings and caveats: TCRB CDR3s were moderately but significantly shorter in Type 1 diabetes patients in all four CD4+ subsets. More deletions and fewer insertions at VDJ junctions were seen in type 1 diabetes patients. Researchers reported that naive, central memory and Treg TCRB repertoires appeared more similar in patients than in healthy donors. PCR could preferentially amplify shorter templates, alike in patients and controls.

This TCR was sampled from a young man in good health. Sequencing was carried out using naive CD4+ T cells from blood.

The CDR3, as DNA: TGTGCCAGCTGGGACAGGGTCCAAGAGACCCAGTACTTC. Translated: CASWDRVQETQYF. This chain links TRBV7-9 with TRBJ2-5; TRBD1 matches at 9 bases. This CDR3 is built from 13 residues. In germline, CDR1 is SEHNR, CDR2 FQNEAQ (reference sequence). The V gene end was trimmed by 8 bases and the J gene end by 1 base; junction bases not matched to a gene: 2.